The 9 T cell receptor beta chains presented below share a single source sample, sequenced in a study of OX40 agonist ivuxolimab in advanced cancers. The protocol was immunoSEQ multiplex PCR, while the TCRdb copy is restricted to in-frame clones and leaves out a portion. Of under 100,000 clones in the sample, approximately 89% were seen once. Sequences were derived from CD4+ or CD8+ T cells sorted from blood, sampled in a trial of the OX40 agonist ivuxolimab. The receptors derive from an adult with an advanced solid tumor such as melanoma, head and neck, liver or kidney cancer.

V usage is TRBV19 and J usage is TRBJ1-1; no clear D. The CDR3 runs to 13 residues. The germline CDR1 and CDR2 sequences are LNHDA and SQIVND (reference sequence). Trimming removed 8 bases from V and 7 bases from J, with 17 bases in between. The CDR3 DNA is TGTGCCAGTGTCGGAGAGGCCCACCGTGAAGCTTTCTTT. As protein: CASVGEAHREAFF.

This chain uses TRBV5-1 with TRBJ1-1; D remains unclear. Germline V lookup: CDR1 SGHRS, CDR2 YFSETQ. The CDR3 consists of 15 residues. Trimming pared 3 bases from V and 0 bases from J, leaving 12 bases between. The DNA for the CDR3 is TGCGCCAGCAGCTCGGGCGCGTCAGTGAACACTGAAGCTTTCTTT. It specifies CASSSGASVNTEAFF.

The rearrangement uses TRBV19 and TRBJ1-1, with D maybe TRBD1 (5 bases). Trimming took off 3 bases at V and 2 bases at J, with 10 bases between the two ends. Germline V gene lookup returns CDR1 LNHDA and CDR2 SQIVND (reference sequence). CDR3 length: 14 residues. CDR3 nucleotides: TGTGCCAGTAGTATCGGGTGGGACAACACTGAAGCTTTCTTT. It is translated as CASSIGWDNTEAFF.

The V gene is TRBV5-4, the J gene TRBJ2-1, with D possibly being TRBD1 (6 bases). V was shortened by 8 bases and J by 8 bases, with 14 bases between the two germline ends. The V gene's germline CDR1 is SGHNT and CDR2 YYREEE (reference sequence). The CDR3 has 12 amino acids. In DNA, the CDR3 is TGTGCCAGAAAGAGCAGGGGTGATGAGCAGTTCTTC. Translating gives CARKSRGDEQFF. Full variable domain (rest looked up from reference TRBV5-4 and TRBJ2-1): ETGVTQSPTHLIKTRGQQVTLRCSSQSGHNTVSWYQQALGQGPQFIFQYYREEENGRGNFPPRFSGLQFPNYSSELNVNALELDDSALYLCARKSRGDEQFFGPGTRLTVL.

Here the CDR3 reads CASSILAAYNEQFF. In DNA, the CDR3 is TGTGCCAGTAGTATTCTAGCGGCTTACAATGAGCAGTTCTTC. J is TRBJ2-1 and V is TRBV19, with 7 bases identical to TRBD2. The CDR3 length is 14 residues. Germline CDR1 is LNHDA and CDR2 is SQIVND (reference sequence). V gave up 3 bases and J gave up 4 bases; unmatched junction bases: 3.

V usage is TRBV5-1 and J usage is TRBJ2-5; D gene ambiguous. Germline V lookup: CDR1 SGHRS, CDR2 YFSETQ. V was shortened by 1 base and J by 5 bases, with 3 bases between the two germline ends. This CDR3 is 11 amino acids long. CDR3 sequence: CASSLLETQYF. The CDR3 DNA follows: TGCGCCAGCAGCTTGTTGGAGACCCAGTACTTC.

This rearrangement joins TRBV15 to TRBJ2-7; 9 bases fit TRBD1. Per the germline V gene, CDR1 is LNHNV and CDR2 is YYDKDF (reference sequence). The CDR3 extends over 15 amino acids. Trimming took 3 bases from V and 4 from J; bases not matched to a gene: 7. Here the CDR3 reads CATSRKGQGNYEQYF. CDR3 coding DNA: TGTGCCACCAGCAGGAAAGGACAGGGGAATTACGAGCAGTACTTC. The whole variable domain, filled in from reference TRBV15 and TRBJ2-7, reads DAMVIQNPRYQVTQFGKPVTLSCSQTLNHNVMYWYQQKSSQAPKLLFHYYDKDFNNEADTPDNFQSRRPNTSFCFLDIRSPGLGDTAMYLCATSRKGQGNYEQYFGPGTRLTVT.

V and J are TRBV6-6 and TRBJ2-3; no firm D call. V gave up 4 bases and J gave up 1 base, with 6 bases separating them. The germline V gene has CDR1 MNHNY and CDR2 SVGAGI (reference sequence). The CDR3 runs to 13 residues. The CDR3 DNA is TGTGCCAGCAGTTCTCCGGGCACAGATACGCAGTATTTT. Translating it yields CASSSPGTDTQYF.

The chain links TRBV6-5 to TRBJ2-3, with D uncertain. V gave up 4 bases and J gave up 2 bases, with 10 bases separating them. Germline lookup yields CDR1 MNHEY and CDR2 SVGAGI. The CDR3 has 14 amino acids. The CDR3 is CASSFKELTDTQYF. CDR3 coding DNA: TGTGCCAGCAGTTTCAAGGAGCTCACAGATACGCAGTATTTT.